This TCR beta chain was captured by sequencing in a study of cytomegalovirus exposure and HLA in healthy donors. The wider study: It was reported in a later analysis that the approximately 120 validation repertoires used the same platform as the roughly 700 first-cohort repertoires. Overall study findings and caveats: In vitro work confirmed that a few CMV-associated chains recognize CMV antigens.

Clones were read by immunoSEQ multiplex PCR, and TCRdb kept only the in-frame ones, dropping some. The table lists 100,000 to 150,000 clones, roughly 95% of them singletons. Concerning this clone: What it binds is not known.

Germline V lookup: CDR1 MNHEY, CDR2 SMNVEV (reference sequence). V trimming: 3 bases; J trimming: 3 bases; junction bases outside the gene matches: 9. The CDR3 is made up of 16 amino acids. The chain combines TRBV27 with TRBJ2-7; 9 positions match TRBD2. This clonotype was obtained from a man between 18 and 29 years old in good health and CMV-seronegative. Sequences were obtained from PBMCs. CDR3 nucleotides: TGTGCCAGCAGTTTTGATAGTCGAGCGGGAGGCTACGAGCAGTACTTC. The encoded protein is CASSFDSRAGGYEQYF.